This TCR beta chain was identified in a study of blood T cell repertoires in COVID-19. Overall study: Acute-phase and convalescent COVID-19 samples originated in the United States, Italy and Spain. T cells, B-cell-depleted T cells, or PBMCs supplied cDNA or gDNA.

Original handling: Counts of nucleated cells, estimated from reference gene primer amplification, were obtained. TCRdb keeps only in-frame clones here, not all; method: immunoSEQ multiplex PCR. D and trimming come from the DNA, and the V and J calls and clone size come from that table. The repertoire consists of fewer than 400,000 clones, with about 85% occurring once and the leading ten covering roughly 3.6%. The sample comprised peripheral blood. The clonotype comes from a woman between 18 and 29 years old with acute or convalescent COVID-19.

CDR3 nucleotides: TGCGCCAGCAGCTTCGGTCGGGACAGGGGAAAAGAAACTAACTACGAGCAGTACTTC. It yields the protein CASSFGRDRGKETNYEQYF. This chain joins TRBV5-1 and TRBJ2-7, with 10 bases fitting TRBD1. Germline V gene sequence: CDR1 SGHRS, CDR2 YFSETQ. CDR3 length: 19 residues. The V segment lost 2 bases and the J segment 3 bases; nucleotides outside the gene matches: 17.